This T cell receptor (beta chain) was captured by sequencing in a study of tumor-infiltrating lymphocytes in primary liver carcinoma. TCR beta cDNA came from approximately 490 ng total RNA, primed with a constant-region primer. The TCR beta library was amplified through three nested multiplex PCR rounds in a modified ARM-PCR procedure. The first two PCR rounds used TRBV1-TRBV30 forward primers with a C-beta reverse primer, about 10 cycles each. TCRdb re-called the multiplex PCR reads with MiXCR, one entry per CDR3 protein. The sample includes 150,000 to 200,000 distinct CDR3 sequences, around four fifths of them seen just once. Germline V gene lookup returns CDR1 SGHAT and CDR2 FQNNGV. The CDR3 sequence is 16 residues long. This clonotype has only one observation. Compared with germline, one end of the junction differs, possibly owing to a read error. Starting material for RNA and DNA co-extraction consisted of about 20-33 mg of unsorted bulk tissue.

The sequence derives from a man aged 40-49 years with primary liver carcinoma and hepatitis B virus infection. Sequenced material: tumor tissue from primary liver carcinoma. The chain recombines TRBV11-2 with TRBJ2-3, with D perhaps TRBD1 (6 bases). Here the CDR3 reads CASSRRNTGKTDTQYF. CDR3 nucleotide sequence: TGTGCAAGCAGTAGAAGAAATACAGGGAAGACAGATACGCAGTATTTT.